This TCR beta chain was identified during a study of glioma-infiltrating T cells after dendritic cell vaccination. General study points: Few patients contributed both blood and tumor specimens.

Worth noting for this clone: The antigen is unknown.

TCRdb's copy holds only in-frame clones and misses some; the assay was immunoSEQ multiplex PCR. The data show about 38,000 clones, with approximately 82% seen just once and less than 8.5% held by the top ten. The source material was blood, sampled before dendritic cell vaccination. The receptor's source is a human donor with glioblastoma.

CDR3: CASSPGTGRLYEQYF. For the CDR3, the DNA is TGTGCCAGCAGCCCGGGGACAGGCCGACTCTACGAGCAGTACTTC. The chain combines TRBV5-6 with TRBJ2-7; 8 bases match TRBD1. From germline, CDR1 is SGHDT and CDR2 YYEEEE. The CDR3 covers 15 residues. V was clipped by 4 bases and J by 3 bases; unmatched bases: 9.